Listed here is a single TCR beta chain. The target of this receptor is not known. No much larger clonotype is one base removed from it; base qualities were not supplied. This specimen comes from a study of OX40 agonist ivuxolimab in advanced cancers. In the study overall: Ivuxolimab was a fully human IgG2 agonistic monoclonal antibody targeting the costimulatory receptor OX40 (CD134). Intravenous ivuxolimab was administered to patients every 2 weeks at six dose levels: 0.01, 0.1, 0.3, 1.5, 3 and 10 mg/kg. Among the 52 dose-escalation patients, about 19 had hepatocellular carcinoma, approximately 15 melanoma, 9 renal cell carcinoma and 9 head and neck cancer. A male proportion of 70% to 90% and a mean age of around 60 years, ranging from roughly 20 to 80, were recorded for the dose-escalation cohort. Patients were allowed to have had prior anti-PD-1, anti-PD-L1 or anti-CTLA-4 therapy, and approximately 40% of the dose-escalation patients had been treated with checkpoint inhibitors. Three dose-escalation patients achieved partial responses, one with hepatocellular carcinoma and two with cutaneous melanoma. Peripheral TCRbeta sequencing was intended to test whether TCR sequence diversity was altered and clonal T-cell expansion was caused by ivuxolimab. The paper describes the monotherapy dose-escalation part (N of about 52 patients) of the phase I trial of ivuxolimab. Study-level results and caveats: On average, CD8+ T cells showed more expanded clones than CD4+ T cells after ivuxolimab. Low levels of normalized T-cell clonal expansion were also seen in some patients who did not respond. At doses of 0.1 to 3.0 mg/kg, clonal expansion of both CD4+ and CD8+ T cells in blood was seen between baseline and week 6. In the 0.1-3.0 mg/kg groups, partial responders were among the patients with the lowest normalized peripheral clonal expansion, particularly in CD8+ T cells. Antigen specificity was not determined for the clonally expanded peripheral T cells.

Patients with a history of autoimmune disease or receiving systemic immunosuppression were excluded from the trial. Peripheral blood for TCR sequencing was collected from all dose cohorts at baseline, on cycle 4 day 1, and on cycle 7 day 1. Samples were obtained from an open-label, multicenter, first-in-human phase I dose-escalation trial of ivuxolimab. Adults with locally advanced or metastatic head and neck squamous cell, hepatocellular, melanoma or renal cell carcinoma were enrolled in the trial. Before TCR sequencing, CD4+ T cells and CD8+ T cells from peripheral blood were sorted into separate populations. To sequence the TCRbeta CDR3 region, genomic DNA was isolated from the sorted cells. TCRbeta CDR3 regions were sequenced using the immunoSEQ Assay. What TCRdb holds here is the immuneACCESS table cut down to in-frame rearrangements. Part of the clones is not present; checked against another copy, under half of the missing clones reflect an unresolved V gene, and the others are unexplained. Present in this sample are about 56,000 clones, over 80% of which were seen just once. The top ten constitute roughly 3.2% of the sample.

Deletion took 0 bases off V and 0 bases off J, with a span of 7 bases between the germline ends. Spanning cysteine to phenylalanine, the CDR3 consists of 15 amino acids. Only CDR3 DNA remains: 45 bases, in frame from the first base. In the germline V gene, CDR1 corresponds to SGHRS and CDR2 to YFSETQ. The sample consisted of CD4+ or CD8+ T cells sorted from blood, taken in a trial of the OX40 agonist ivuxolimab. The chain links TRBV5-1 with TRBJ1-3; a confident D gene designation cannot be given. This receptor was identified in an adult with an advanced solid tumor such as melanoma, head and neck, liver or kidney cancer. The nucleotide sequence is TGCGCCAGCAGCTTGGAGCCAGGCTCTGGAAACACCATATATTTT. This gives the protein CASSLEPGSGNTIYF.